This T cell receptor (beta chain) was captured by sequencing in a study of T cells in localized non-small cell lung cancer. Trimming stripped 0 bases from V and 0 bases from J, with 7 bases between. CDR1 and CDR2 (germline): SGHRS, YFSETQ. CDR3 length: 15 amino acids. The table came from immunoSEQ multiplex PCR; TCRdb's copy has only in-frame clones and leaves some out. The sample yields approximately 28,000 clones, less than 90% seen once. The TCR originated in a female donor of 60 years or more with stage II squamous cell lung carcinoma. The chain is built from TRBV5-1 and TRBJ1-3; D is ambiguous. The specimen comprised peripheral blood, sampled before any cancer treatment. CDR3 sequence reads: CASSLASDSGNTIYF. Written as DNA, the CDR3 is TGCGCCAGCAGCTTGGCCTCCGACTCTGGAAACACCATATATTTT.